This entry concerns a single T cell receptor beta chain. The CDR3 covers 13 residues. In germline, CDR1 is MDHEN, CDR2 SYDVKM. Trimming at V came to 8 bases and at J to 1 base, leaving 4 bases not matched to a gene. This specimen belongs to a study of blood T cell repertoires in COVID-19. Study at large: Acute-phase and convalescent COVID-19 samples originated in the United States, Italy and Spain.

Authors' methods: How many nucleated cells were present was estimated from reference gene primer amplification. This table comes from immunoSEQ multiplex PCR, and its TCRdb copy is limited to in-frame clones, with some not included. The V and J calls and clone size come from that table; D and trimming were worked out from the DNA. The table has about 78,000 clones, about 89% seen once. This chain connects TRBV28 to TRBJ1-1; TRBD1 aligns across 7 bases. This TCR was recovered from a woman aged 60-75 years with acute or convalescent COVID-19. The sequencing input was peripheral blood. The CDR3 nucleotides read TGTGCCAGCTGGGGGGACAGGAACACTGAAGCTTTCTTT. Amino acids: CASWGDRNTEAFF.